What follows are 3 T cell receptor beta chains derived from one specimen sequenced in a study of Tregs in tolerant kidney transplant recipients. Using immunoSEQ multiplex PCR, the repertoire was profiled, and TCRdb retains in-frame clones only, with some absent. The listing contains about 23,000 clones. Recipients received nonmyeloablative bone marrow transplants from related graft donors, with transient mixed chimerism. Sequenced material: CD4+ T cells from blood (PBMCs), taken 6 months after the transplant. The receptors derive from a human patient who received a combined kidney and bone marrow transplant. A subset of T cells may come from the graft donor.

Comments on this clone: Read coverage stops 3 residues before the CDR3 terminus; the germline J gene supplies the remainder. The J gene is TRBJ1-5, the V gene TRBV20-1; TRBD1 agrees at 7 bases. The CDR3 length is 15 residues. Per germline, CDR1 DFQATT and CDR2 SNEGSKA (reference sequence). Losses at the gene ends were 0 bases for V and 3 bases for J; bases not matched to a gene: 5. Incomplete CDR3 DNA: TGCAGTGCTAGAGAGTCTACAGGGGTCAATCAGCCC. Translating it yields CSARESTGVNQP. The whole CDR3 sequence reads CSARESTGVNQPQHF.

The sequenced part of the CDR3 DNA is TGTGCCAGCAGCTTAGCGGGGGGCTACGAG. Protein: CASSLAGGYE. The CDR3 in full is CASSLAGGYEQYF. The chain links TRBV7-9 to TRBJ2-7; a weak D match, TRBD2 (6 bases). The missing CDR3 end, 3 residues past where the read stops, is filled in from the germline J gene. Trimming removed 0 bases from V and 3 bases from J, with 6 bases in between. Per the germline V gene, CDR1 is SEHNR and CDR2 is FQNEAQ (reference sequence). The CDR3 is made up of 13 amino acids.

On this clone itself: The read finishes 3 residues shy of the CDR3 end, and the germline J gene is used to complete it. The V call is TRBV18, the J call TRBJ1-3; 7 nucleotides agree with TRBD1. Germline V gives CDR1 KGHSH, CDR2 LQKENI. The CDR3 covers 15 residues. V shed 4 bases and J 2 bases; nucleotides not matched to a gene: 5. This CDR3 reads CASSQRDSPGNTIYF. Incomplete CDR3 DNA: TGTGCCAGCTCACAACGGGACAGTCCTGGAAACACC.